These 25 T cell receptor beta chains share one sample of origin, sequenced in a study of blood T cell repertoires in COVID-19. The assay was immunoSEQ multiplex PCR, and TCRdb's table has in-frame clones only and misses some. The sample records about 53,000 clones, 89% being singletons. The sequenced sample consisted of peripheral blood. All receptors come from a man in his 60s with active COVID-19.

Only a few counts were recorded for this clone. The chain has TRBV18 and TRBJ1-5, with D unclear. The germline V gene encodes CDR1 KGHSH and CDR2 LQKENI. The V gene lost 5 bases and the J gene lost 5 bases, with 10 bases spanning the gap. This CDR3 has 13 residues. The CDR3 nucleotides read TGTGCCAGCTCATCACGGCACGATCAGCCCCAGCATTTT. It yields the protein CASSSRHDQPQHF.

V usage is TRBV6-2 or TRBV6-3 and J usage is TRBJ2-1; 7 bases align to TRBD2. The germline gives CDR1 MNHEY, CDR2 SVGEGT. V lost 6 bases to trimming and J lost 2 bases; unmatched junction nucleotides: 10. The CDR3 sequence is 16 residues long. CDR3 loop: CASSRFGAGAYNEQFF. The CDR3 nucleotides are TGTGCCAGCAGCCGTTTCGGGGCGGGGGCCTACAATGAGCAGTTCTTC.

The genes are TRBV2 and TRBJ2-7, with D possibly matching TRBD2 (6 bases). Between the trimmed V and J ends, which lost 5 bases and 0 bases, there was a span of 17 bases. This CDR3 is 16 amino acids long. Germline CDR1 reads SNHLY; CDR2 reads FYNNEI. CDR3 nucleotide sequence: TGTGCCAGCAGTCCCACTCAAGCGGGCGTCTCCTACGAGCAGTACTTC. It yields the protein CASSPTQAGVSYEQYF.

The V and J genes are TRBV28 and TRBJ2-5; TRBD1 is a possible D gene (5 bases). Deletions cut 5 bases from V and 1 base from J, with 14 bases between. The CDR3 loop spans 15 amino acids. From germline, CDR1 is MDHEN and CDR2 SYDVKM. The CDR3 region is CASSPQGRAQETQYF. The CDR3 bases are TGTGCCAGCAGTCCTCAGGGCAGGGCCCAAGAGACCCAGTACTTC. The full variable domain, rest sourced from reference TRBV28 and TRBJ2-5, is DVKVTQSSRYLVKRTGEKVFLECVQDMDHENMFWYRQDPGLGLRLIYFSYDVKMKEKGDIPEGYSVSREKKERFSLILESASTNQTSMYLCASSPQGRAQETQYFGPGTRLLVL.

The genes are TRBV4-2 and TRBJ2-7, with 8 bases aligning to TRBD2. The trim removed 4 bases at V and 6 bases at J, leaving 5 bases unmatched. This CDR3 has 13 amino acids. Germline-derived CDR1 and CDR2 are LGHNA and YNFKEQ. CDR3 DNA sequence: TGTGCCAGCAGCCTTGAGCGGGAGTCCGAGCAGTACTTC. Translated: CASSLERESEQYF.

The rearrangement uses TRBV19 and TRBJ1-2; D possibly corresponds to TRBD1 (6 bases). V lost 4 bases and J lost 7, with 10 bases in between. The CDR3 consists of 12 residues. Germline CDR1 is LNHDA and CDR2 is SQIVND (reference sequence). The CDR3 region is CASSTRQAGYTF. The CDR3 DNA sequence: TGTGCCAGTAGTACCCGACAGGCTGGCTACACCTTC. The variable domain in full, completed from reference TRBV19 and TRBJ1-2, reads DGGITQSPKYLFRKEGQNVTLSCEQNLNHDAMYWYRQDPGQGLRLIYYSQIVNDFQKGDIAEGYSVSREKKESFPLTVTSAQKNPTAFYLCASSTRQAGYTFGSGTRLTVV.

This rearrangement joins TRBV3-1 (or the pseudogene TRBV3-2) to TRBJ2-2, with TRBD2 matching 9 bases. This CDR3 is built from 15 residues. V shed 4 bases and J 3 bases; nucleotides not matched to a gene: 3. CDR1 LGHDT and CDR2 YNNKEL come from the germline V gene (reference sequence). The CDR3 region is CASSPLAGHTGELFF. CDR3 DNA: TGTGCCAGCAGCCCACTAGCGGGTCACACCGGGGAGCTGTTTTTT.

The chain has TRBV27 and TRBJ2-3; D is possibly TRBD2 (6 bases). The CDR3 has 16 amino acids. Germline V gene data show CDR1 as MNHEY and CDR2 as SMNVEV (reference sequence). With 2 bases removed from V and 5 bases from J, the gap between germline ends came to 17 bases. CDR3 bases: TGTGCCAGCAGTTTAGCGGGAACCGGCCGGGGAGATACGCAGTATTTT. Amino acids: CASSLAGTGRGDTQYF.

V is TRBV29-1 and J is TRBJ2-1; TRBD2 matches at 12 bases. The germline V gene has CDR1 SQVTM and CDR2 ANQGSEA. The CDR3 is made up of 18 amino acids. Trimming at V came to 3 bases and at J to 9 bases, leaving 18 bases not matched to a gene. CDR3 sequence reads: CSVEYRGLLAGGQGEQFF. The CDR3 nucleotides are TGCAGCGTTGAGTACAGGGGCCTTCTAGCGGGAGGGCAGGGTGAGCAGTTCTTC.

The chain joins TRBV28 to TRBJ1-2; maybe TRBD1 (6 bases). CDR1 MDHEN and CDR2 SYDVKM come from the germline V gene. The CDR3 is made up of 14 amino acids. V was cut by 1 base and J by 1 base, with 7 bases left in between. DNA for the CDR3: TGTGCCAGCAGTTTATCGGACAGTAACTATGGCTACACCTTC. Encoded protein: CASSLSDSNYGYTF.

This chain links TRBV6-6 with TRBJ1-6; 9 bases map to TRBD1. CDR1 and CDR2 (germline): MNHNY, SVGAGI (reference sequence). This CDR3 spans 15 amino acids. The V gene end was trimmed by 6 bases and the J gene end by 7 bases; junction bases not matched to a gene: 7. The chain's CDR3 is CASRTPGTGNSPLHF. In DNA form, the CDR3 reads TGTGCCAGCAGAACCCCCGGGACAGGGAATTCACCCCTCCACTTT.

The chain employs TRBV3-1 (or the pseudogene TRBV3-2) and TRBJ2-3; D is perhaps TRBD1 (5 bases). With 0 bases removed from V and 6 bases from J, the gap between germline ends came to 22 bases. The CDR3 covers 18 residues. The germline V gene encodes CDR1 LGHDT and CDR2 YNNKEL (reference sequence). The CDR3 sequence is CASSQDHLTRTLVDTQYF. CDR3 bases: TGTGCCAGCAGCCAAGATCACCTCACCCGGACATTGGTGGATACGCAGTATTTT.

This clone appeared once. The J gene is TRBJ2-1, the V gene TRBV3-1 (or the pseudogene TRBV3-2); maybe TRBD2 (6 bases). V gave up 1 base and J gave up 0 bases, with 16 bases separating them. Germline V gene sequence: CDR1 LGHDT, CDR2 YNNKEL (reference sequence). The CDR3 extends over 18 amino acids. CDR3 sequence: CASSQGAGRGSSYNEQFF. The CDR3 nucleotides are TGTGCCAGCAGCCAAGGGGCCGGGCGGGGTAGCTCCTACAATGAGCAGTTCTTC.

This chain connects TRBV7-3 to TRBJ2-2, with D possibly being TRBD1 (5 bases). Trimming took 5 bases from V and 4 from J, leaving 11 bases between them. This CDR3 comprises 14 residues. CDR1 is SGHTA, CDR2 FQGTGA, per germline. In nucleotides, the CDR3 is TGTGCCAGCAGCCGACAGAGCACCACCGGGGAGCTGTTTTTT. Its translation is CASSRQSTTGELFF.

This chain connects TRBV4-3 to TRBJ2-6; 9 bases are a match to TRBD1. Per the germline V gene, CDR1 is LGHNA and CDR2 is YSLEER. This CDR3 region has 18 residues. J was trimmed by 1 base and V by 4 bases; bases with no gene match: 8. As DNA, the CDR3 is TGCGCCAGCAGCCCTGCACAGGGGGCGGCATCTGGGGCCAACGTCCTGACTTTC. Protein sequence: CASSPAQGAASGANVLTF.

J is TRBJ2-3 and V is TRBV9; maybe TRBD2 (6 bases). Germline V CDR1 and CDR2: SGDLS, YYNGEE. V gave up 4 bases and J gave up 1 base, with 13 bases separating them. The CDR3 contains 15 residues. CDR3: CASSPRGWGTDTQYF. The CDR3, as DNA: TGTGCCAGCAGCCCTCGGGGGTGGGGCACAGATACGCAGTATTTT.

DNA of the CDR3: TGTGCCAGCCGAAAGCAGGGGGCCGATTCCTACGAGCAGTACTTC. Protein product: CASRKQGADSYEQYF. V gene TRBV6-5 combines with J gene TRBJ2-7; 8 positions match TRBD1. V lost 8 bases to trimming and J lost 1 base; unmatched junction nucleotides: 10. This CDR3 is built from 15 residues. Germline V CDR1 and CDR2: MNHEY, SVGAGI.

This chain uses TRBV10-3 with TRBJ1-2, with a weak D call TRBD1 (6 bases). The germline V gene encodes CDR1 ENHRY and CDR2 SYGVKD. The V gene lost 3 bases and the J gene lost 3 bases, with 14 bases spanning the gap. The CDR3 runs 15 residues. DNA of the CDR3: TGTGCCATCAGTGACTACCAGGGGCGCGACTATGGCTACACCTTC. It translates to CAISDYQGRDYGYTF.

This clone appeared once. This chain joins TRBV5-5 and TRBJ2-5, with 8 bases that match TRBD1. The CDR3 has 15 amino acids. Trimming took 3 bases from V and 5 from J; bases not matched to a gene: 9. CDR1 and CDR2 (germline): SGHKS, YYEKEE (reference sequence). As DNA, the CDR3 is TGTGCCAGCAGCTCCAATGGACAGGGTTGGGAGACCCAGTACTTC. Translation gives CASSSNGQGWETQYF. Full variable domain (rest looked up from reference TRBV5-5 and TRBJ2-5): DAGVTQSPTHLIKTRGQQVTLRCSPISGHKSVSWYQQVLGQGPQFIFQYYEKEERGRGNFPDRFSARQFPNYSSELNVNALLLGDSALYLCASSSNGQGWETQYFGPGTRLLVL.

CDR3 loop: CASRTGGANEKLFF. The CDR3, as DNA: TGTGCCAGCAGGACAGGGGGCGCGAATGAAAAACTGTTTTTT. This chain connects TRBV6-5 to TRBJ1-4, with 10 bases lining up with TRBD1. V lost 6 bases, J lost 5 bases, and 3 bases stayed unmatched. This CDR3 is built from 14 residues. The germline gives CDR1 MNHEY, CDR2 SVGAGI.

The V gene is TRBV24-1, the J gene TRBJ2-7, with D perhaps matching TRBD1 (5 bases). Germline V lookup: CDR1 KGHDR, CDR2 SFDVKD. V was trimmed by 9 bases and J by 0 bases, leaving 11 bases between them. The CDR3 loop spans 13 amino acids. Here the CDR3 DNA reads TGTGCCACCGGTGGGGCAGCCTCCTACGAGCAGTACTTC. Amino acids: CATGGAASYEQYF.

The chain joins TRBV5-4 to TRBJ2-5; 10 positions agree with TRBD2. Germline-derived CDR1 and CDR2 are SGHNT and YYREEE (reference sequence). V was clipped by 2 bases and J by 5 bases; unmatched bases: 3. The CDR3 has 14 residues. The CDR3 protein is CASSLQGLAETQYF. For the CDR3, the DNA is TGTGCCAGCAGCTTACAGGGACTAGCGGAGACCCAGTACTTC.

The genes are TRBV6-1 and TRBJ2-3; 11 nucleotides line up with TRBD2. CDR1 MNHNS and CDR2 SASEGT come from the germline V gene. This CDR3 contains 16 residues. V trimming: 4 bases; J trimming: 6 bases; junction bases outside the gene matches: 9. The CDR3 reads CASSAASGRLRDTQYF. The CDR3 DNA sequence: TGTGCCAGCAGTGCCGCTAGCGGGAGGCTCAGGGATACGCAGTATTTT.

In its sample, this clone was seen once. This chain uses TRBV18 with TRBJ1-1; no firm D call. CDR1 is KGHSH and CDR2 is LQKENI in the germline V gene. This CDR3 comprises 13 residues. Trimming took 8 bases from V and 4 from J, leaving 14 bases between them. CDR3 region: CASDPSGSTEAFF. The CDR3 region has the DNA TGTGCCAGCGACCCGTCGGGGAGCACTGAAGCTTTCTTT.

The chain couples TRBV28 to TRBJ2-3; weak D call: TRBD1 (5 bases). V lost 7 bases to trimming and J lost 9 bases, with 11 bases between them. The length of the CDR3 is 11 residues. CDR1 MDHEN and CDR2 SYDVKM come from the germline V gene. This chain's CDR3 is CASNVGPTQYF. The CDR3 nucleotides are TGTGCCAGCAACGTGGGGCCCACGCAGTATTTT.